This is a list of T cell receptor beta chains from one sample in a study of cytomegalovirus exposure and HLA in healthy donors. The assay was immunoSEQ multiplex PCR, and TCRdb's table has in-frame clones only and misses some. The sample lists 100,000 to 150,000 clones; around three quarters were seen once. Material: PBMCs. All receptors come from a woman aged 60-70 years in good health and CMV-seropositive. The CDR3 runs from the conserved cysteine through the conserved F or W. Each record gives: D gene, clone size, J gene, V gene, CDR3 protein, CDR3 DNA. D genes are given only for firm matches. Some rows have no size entry. The others give once, few or many, or a class for an expanded clone.

.,.,TRBJ2-2,TRBV5-1,CASSLEVPAGELFF,TGCGCCAGCAGCTTGGAAGTGCCAGCCGGGGAGCTGTTTTTT
TRBD1,.,TRBJ1-4,TRBV2,CASSEGGTGNEKLFF,TGTGCCAGCAGTGAAGGAGGGACAGGGAATGAAAAACTGTTTTTT
.,.,TRBJ1-3,TRBV7-3,CASSLGGTVPNTIYF,TGTGCCAGCAGCTTAGGAGGGACCGTACCAAACACCATATATTTT
.,.,TRBJ2-7,TRBV6-6,CASSYSAGVGGYEQYF,TGTGCCAGCAGTTACTCCGCGGGAGTAGGGGGGTACGAGCAGTACTTC
TRBD2,.,TRBJ2-1,TRBV13,CASSPRLAGGLNEQFF,TGTGCCAGCAGCCCCCGACTAGCGGGGGGGCTCAATGAGCAGTTCTTC
.,few,TRBJ1-5,TRBV10-2,CASSDRGGRGQPQHF,TGCGCCAGCAGTGATAGAGGGGGAAGGGGTCAGCCCCAGCATTTT
.,.,TRBJ1-4,TRBV28,CASSQSYDSPNEKLFF,TGTGCCAGCAGCCAAAGCTACGACAGTCCTAATGAAAAACTGTTTTTT
.,.,TRBJ2-1,TRBV7-3,CASSSPGSYNEQFF,TGTGCCAGCAGCTCACCCGGGAGTTACAATGAGCAGTTCTTC
TRBD1,.,TRBJ1-4,TRBV12-5,CASGLGQGREKLFF,TGTGCTAGTGGTTTGGGACAGGGAAGGGAAAAACTGTTTTTT
.,.,TRBJ1-2,TRBV4-2,CASSQDMTANNYGYTF,TGTGCCAGCAGCCAAGATATGACAGCGAATAACTATGGCTACACCTTC
.,.,TRBJ1-2,TRBV19,CASSVSRGYTF,TGTGCCAGTAGTGTGTCGCGTGGCTACACCTTC
TRBD1,.,TRBJ1-1,TRBV6-5,CASRVPGQGFEAFF,TGTGCCAGCAGGGTCCCGGGACAGGGGTTTGAAGCTTTCTTT
.,.,TRBJ2-2,TRBV5-1,CASSLTFGGGELFF,TGCGCCAGCAGCTTGACCTTTGGAGGCGGGGAGCTGTTTTTT
.,.,TRBJ1-4,TRBV28,CASSLSANEKLFF,TGTGCCAGCAGTTTATCGGCTAATGAAAAACTGTTTTTT
TRBD1,.,TRBJ1-1,TRBV5-1,CASSFPGGTEAFF,TGCGCCAGCAGCTTTCCAGGGGGCACTGAAGCTTTCTTT
TRBD1,.,TRBJ2-7,TRBV4-1,CASSQPRDRGYEQYF,TGCGCCAGCAGCCAACCCCGGGACAGGGGCTACGAGCAGTACTTC
TRBD1,.,TRBJ1-3,TRBV27,CASSPYQGAGNTIYF,TGTGCCAGCAGCCCATATCAGGGGGCTGGAAACACCATATATTTT
TRBD1,.,TRBJ1-5,TRBV6-5,CASSLKGAVEPQHF,TGTGCCAGCAGTTTAAAGGGGGCAGTTGAGCCCCAGCATTTT
.,few,TRBJ1-2,TRBV6-1,CASSDWGAGGYTF,TGTGCCAGCAGTGACTGGGGAGCGGGGGGCTACACCTTC
.,once,TRBJ1-2,TRBV19,CASSIAGSKYGYTF,TGTGCCAGTAGTATCGCCGGGTCTAAATATGGCTACACCTTC
TRBD1,.,TRBJ2-7,TRBV9,CASGGTDRYEQYF,TGTGCCAGCGGTGGGACAGACCGCTACGAGCAGTACTTC
.,.,TRBJ1-1,TRBV6-5,CASIGGDGTEAFF,TGTGCCAGCATAGGGGGGGACGGCACTGAAGCTTTCTTT
TRBD1,.,TRBJ1-5,TRBV6-6,CASRGTATGGLQPQHF,TGTGCCAGCAGGGGGACTGCGACAGGGGGCCTTCAGCCCCAGCATTTT
TRBD1,.,TRBJ1-2,TRBV4-1,CASSRPPGQGALGYTF,TGCGCCAGCAGCCGGCCCCCCGGACAGGGTGCTTTAGGCTACACCTTC
.,.,TRBJ2-6,TRBV2,CALVVGGARKPGANVLTF,TGTGCCCTCGTAGTAGGGGGGGCCAGGAAACCTGGGGCCAACGTCCTGACTTTC
.,.,TRBJ2-7,TRBV18,CASSPAASYEQYF,TGTGCCAGCTCACCCGCGGCATCCTACGAGCAGTACTTC
.,.,TRBJ2-5,TRBV12-5,CASGLLGSGTQYF,TGTGCTAGTGGTTTGCTCGGGTCCGGGACCCAGTACTTC
TRBD1,.,TRBJ2-7,TRBV5-1,CASSSTGQGDTEQYF,TGCGCCAGCAGCTCCACCGGACAGGGTGATACCGAGCAGTACTTC
.,few,TRBJ2-7,TRBV5-1,CASSLTGSSYEQYF,TGCGCCAGCAGCTTGACAGGGAGCTCCTACGAGCAGTACTTC
.,.,TRBJ2-6,TRBV4-2,CASSQEGTPGANVLTF,TGTGCCAGCAGCCAAGAAGGGACTCCCGGGGCCAACGTCCTGACTTTC
TRBD1,.,TRBJ1-2,TRBV11-2,CASSYQGAGGYTF,TGTGCCAGCAGCTATCAGGGGGCGGGTGGCTACACCTTC
.,few,TRBJ1-1,TRBV6-5,CASSYSNGRNTEAFF,TGTGCCAGCAGTTACTCGAATGGCCGGAACACTGAAGCTTTCTTT
.,once,TRBJ1-1,TRBV5-1,CASSLGGQNTEAFF,TGCGCCAGCAGCTTGGGGGGACAAAACACTGAAGCTTTCTTT
TRBD1,.,TRBJ2-2,TRBV19,CASTSNRGYTGELFF,TGTGCCAGTACCTCTAACAGGGGGTACACCGGGGAGCTGTTTTTT
TRBD2,.,TRBJ2-7,TRBV2,CASSEGPSGGYEQYF,TGTGCCAGCAGTGAAGGGCCTAGCGGGGGCTACGAGCAGTACTTC
.,.,TRBJ1-3,TRBV21-1,CASSKSPTPGNTIYF,TGTGCCAGCAGCAAATCCCCTACCCCTGGAAACACCATATATTTT
.,.,TRBJ1-1,TRBV5-4,CASSVNRNTEAFF,TGTGCCAGCAGCGTCAACAGGAACACTGAAGCTTTCTTT
.,.,TRBJ1-4,TRBV21-1,CASTVSPGCEKLFF,TGTGCCAGCACCGTTTCCCCAGGTTGTGAAAAACTGTTTTTT
.,once,TRBJ2-1,TRBV5-1,CASTISGGEQFF,TGCGCCAGCACCATTTCGGGGGGCGAGCAGTTCTTC
.,.,TRBJ2-5,TRBV5-1,CASSPQQGRQETQYF,TGCGCCAGCAGCCCGCAACAGGGACGGCAAGAGACCCAGTACTTC
.,.,TRBJ1-2,TRBV2,CAIPLGGRSYGYTF,TGTGCCATCCCACTGGGAGGCAGGTCCTATGGCTACACCTTC
.,.,TRBJ1-1,TRBV7-3,CASSFTLSEAFF,TGTGCCAGCAGCTTTACTTTGTCTGAAGCTTTCTTT
TRBD1,.,TRBJ1-5,TRBV9,CASSPGTARNQPQHF,TGTGCCAGCAGCCCCGGGACAGCTCGCAATCAGCCCCAGCATTTT
.,.,TRBJ1-1,TRBV29-1,CSVDEAGDTEAFF,TGCAGCGTTGATGAGGCAGGGGACACTGAAGCTTTCTTT
.,.,TRBJ1-2,TRBV2,CASSDPGGRDGYTF,TGTGCCAGCAGTGACCCGGGAGGACGAGATGGCTACACCTTC
.,few,TRBJ1-1,TRBV29-1,CSVENPGEGTEAFF,TGCAGCGTTGAGAATCCAGGGGAAGGCACTGAAGCTTTCTTT